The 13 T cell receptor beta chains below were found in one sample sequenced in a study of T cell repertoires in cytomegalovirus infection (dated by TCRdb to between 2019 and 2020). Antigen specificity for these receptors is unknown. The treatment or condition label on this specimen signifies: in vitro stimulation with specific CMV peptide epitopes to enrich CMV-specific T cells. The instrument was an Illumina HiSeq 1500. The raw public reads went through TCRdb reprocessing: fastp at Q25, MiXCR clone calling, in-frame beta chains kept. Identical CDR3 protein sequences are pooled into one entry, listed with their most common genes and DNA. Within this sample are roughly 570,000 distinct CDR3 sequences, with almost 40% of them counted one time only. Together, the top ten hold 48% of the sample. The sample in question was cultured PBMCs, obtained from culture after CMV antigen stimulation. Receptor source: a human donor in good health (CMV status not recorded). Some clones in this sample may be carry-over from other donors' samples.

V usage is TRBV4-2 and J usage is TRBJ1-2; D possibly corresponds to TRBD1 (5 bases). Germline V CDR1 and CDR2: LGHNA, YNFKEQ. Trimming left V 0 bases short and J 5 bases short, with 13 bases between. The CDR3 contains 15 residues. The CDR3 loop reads CASSQDKTDPYGYTF. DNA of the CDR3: TGTGCCAGCAGCCAAGACAAGACAGACCCATATGGCTACACCTTC.

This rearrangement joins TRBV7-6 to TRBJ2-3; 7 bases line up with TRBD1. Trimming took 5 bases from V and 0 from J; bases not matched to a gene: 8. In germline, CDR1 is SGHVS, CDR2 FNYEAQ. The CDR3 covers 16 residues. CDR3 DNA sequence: TGTGCCAGCAGCCACGGGACAGAGAGCAGCACAGATACGCAGTATTTT. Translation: CASSHGTESSTDTQYF.

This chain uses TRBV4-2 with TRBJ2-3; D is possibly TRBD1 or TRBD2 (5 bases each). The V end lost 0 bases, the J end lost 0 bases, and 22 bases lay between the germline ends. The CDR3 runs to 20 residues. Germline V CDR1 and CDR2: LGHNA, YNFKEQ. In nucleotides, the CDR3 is TGTGCCAGCAGCCAAGAAGCCACCCCCGCAGGGAGTACCAGCACAGATACGCAGTATTTT. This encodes CASSQEATPAGSTSTDTQYF.

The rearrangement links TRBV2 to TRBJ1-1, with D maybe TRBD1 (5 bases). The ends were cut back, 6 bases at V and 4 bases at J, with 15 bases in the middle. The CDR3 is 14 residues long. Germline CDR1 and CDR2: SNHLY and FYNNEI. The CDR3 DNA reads TGTGCCAGCAGCCACAGGAACCGGGGCACTGAAGCTTTCTTT. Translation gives CASSHRNRGTEAFF.

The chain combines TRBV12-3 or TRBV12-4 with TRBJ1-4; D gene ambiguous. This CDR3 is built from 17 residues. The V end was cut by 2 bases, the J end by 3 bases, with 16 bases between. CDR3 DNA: TGTGCCAGCAGTTTACGGGCGGGCCCGCCCCCTAATGAAAAACTGTTTTTT. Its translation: CASSLRAGPPPNEKLFF.

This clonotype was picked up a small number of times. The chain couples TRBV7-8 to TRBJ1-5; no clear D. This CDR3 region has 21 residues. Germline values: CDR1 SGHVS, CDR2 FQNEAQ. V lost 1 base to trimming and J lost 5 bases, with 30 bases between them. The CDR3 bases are TGTGCCAGCAGCTTAGTCTCGATGGGAACATCCATCTTATATGGCGATCAGCCCCAGCATTTT. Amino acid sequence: CASSLVSMGTSILYGDQPQHF.

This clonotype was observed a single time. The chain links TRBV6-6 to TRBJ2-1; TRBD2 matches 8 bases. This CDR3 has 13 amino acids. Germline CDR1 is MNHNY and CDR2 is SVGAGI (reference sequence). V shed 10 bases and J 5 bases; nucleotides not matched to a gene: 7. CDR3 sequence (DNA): TGTGCCACCTCTCGGGGGGGCCACAATGAGCAGTTCTTC. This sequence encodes CATSRGGHNEQFF.

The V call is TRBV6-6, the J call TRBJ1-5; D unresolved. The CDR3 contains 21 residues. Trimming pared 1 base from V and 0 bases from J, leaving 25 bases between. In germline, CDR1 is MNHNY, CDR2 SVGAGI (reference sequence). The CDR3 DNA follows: TGTGCCAGCAGTTACTATCTAGTATCCGGCAGTGGGTTTTATAGCAATCAGCCCCAGCATTTT. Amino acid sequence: CASSYYLVSGSGFYSNQPQHF.

The CDR3 DNA reads as TGTGCCAGCAGTTTTACGACACAATCCTACGAGCAGTACTTC. It specifies CASSFTTQSYEQYF. This rearrangement joins TRBV7-6 to TRBJ2-7; D call uncertain. Per germline, CDR1 SGHVS and CDR2 FNYEAQ. V was shortened by 6 bases and J by 1 base, with 13 bases between the two germline ends. The CDR3 is 14 residues long.

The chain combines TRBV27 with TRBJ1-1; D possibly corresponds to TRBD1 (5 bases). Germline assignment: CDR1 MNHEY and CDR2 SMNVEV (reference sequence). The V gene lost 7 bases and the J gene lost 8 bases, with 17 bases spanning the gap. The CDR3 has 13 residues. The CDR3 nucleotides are TGTGCCAGCACAGCGGGGCAGAGAAGCGAAGCTTTCTTT. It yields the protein CASTAGQRSEAFF.

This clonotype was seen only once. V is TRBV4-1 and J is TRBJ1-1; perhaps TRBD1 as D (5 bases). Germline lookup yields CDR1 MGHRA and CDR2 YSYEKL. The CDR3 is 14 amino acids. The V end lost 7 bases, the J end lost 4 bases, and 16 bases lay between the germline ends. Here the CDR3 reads CASTLGGVGTEAFF. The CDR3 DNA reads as TGCGCCAGCACCCTCGGAGGGGTAGGCACTGAAGCTTTCTTT.

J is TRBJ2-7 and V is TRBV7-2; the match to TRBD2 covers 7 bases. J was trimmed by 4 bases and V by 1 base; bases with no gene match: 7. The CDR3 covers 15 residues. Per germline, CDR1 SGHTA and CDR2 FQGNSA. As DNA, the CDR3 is TGTGCCAGCAGCTTAGACGGGACTACCACTTACGAGCAGTACTTC. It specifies CASSLDGTTTYEQYF.

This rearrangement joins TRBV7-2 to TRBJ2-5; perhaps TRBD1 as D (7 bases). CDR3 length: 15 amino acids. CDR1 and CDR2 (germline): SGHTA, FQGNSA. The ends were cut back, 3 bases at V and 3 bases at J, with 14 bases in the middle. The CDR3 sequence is CASSLAGQRKETQYF. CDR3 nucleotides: TGTGCCAGCAGCTTGGCGGGACAGAGAAAAGAGACCCAGTACTTC. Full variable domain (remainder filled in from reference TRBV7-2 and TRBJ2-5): GAGVSQSPSNKVTEKGKDVELRCDPISGHTALYWYRQSLGQGLEFLIYFQGNSAPDKSGLPSDRFSAERTGGSVSTLTIQRTQQEDSAVYLCASSLAGQRKETQYFGPGTRLLVL.